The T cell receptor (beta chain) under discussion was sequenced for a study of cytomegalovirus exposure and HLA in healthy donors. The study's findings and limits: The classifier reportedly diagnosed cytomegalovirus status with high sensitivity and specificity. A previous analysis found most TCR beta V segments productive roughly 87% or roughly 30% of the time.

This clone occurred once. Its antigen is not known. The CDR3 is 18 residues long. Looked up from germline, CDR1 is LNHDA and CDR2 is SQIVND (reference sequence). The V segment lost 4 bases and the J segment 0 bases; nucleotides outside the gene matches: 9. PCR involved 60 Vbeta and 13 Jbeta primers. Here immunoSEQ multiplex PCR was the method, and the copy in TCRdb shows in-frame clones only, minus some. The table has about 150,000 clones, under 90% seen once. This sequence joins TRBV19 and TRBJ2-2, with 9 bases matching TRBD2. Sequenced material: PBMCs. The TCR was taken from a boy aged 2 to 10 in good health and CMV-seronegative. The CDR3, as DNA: TGTGCCAGTAGTACACTAACGACTAGCGGACCGAACACCGGGGAGCTGTTTTTT. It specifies CASSTLTTSGPNTGELFF.